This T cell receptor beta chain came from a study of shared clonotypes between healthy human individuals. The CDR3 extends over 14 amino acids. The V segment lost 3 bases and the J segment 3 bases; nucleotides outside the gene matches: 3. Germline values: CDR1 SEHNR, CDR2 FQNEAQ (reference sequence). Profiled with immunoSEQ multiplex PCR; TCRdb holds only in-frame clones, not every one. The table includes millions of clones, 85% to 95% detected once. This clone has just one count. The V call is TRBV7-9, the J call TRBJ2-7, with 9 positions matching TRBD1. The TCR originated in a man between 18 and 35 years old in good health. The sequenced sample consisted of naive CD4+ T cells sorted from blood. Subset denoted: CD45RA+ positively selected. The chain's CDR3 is CASSFRDRVYEQYF. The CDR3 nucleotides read TGTGCCAGCAGCTTCCGGGACAGGGTCTACGAGCAGTACTTC.